This is a list of T cell receptor beta chains from one sample in a study of OX40 agonist ivuxolimab in advanced cancers. Sequencing used immunoSEQ multiplex PCR; TCRdb keeps in-frame clones, though not all of them. This sample yields around 99,000 clones, of which 90% are seen a single time; just over 0.15% belongs to the top ten. Specimen: CD4+ or CD8+ T cells sorted from blood, collected in a trial of the OX40 agonist ivuxolimab. Receptors were obtained from an adult with an advanced solid tumor such as melanoma, head and neck, liver or kidney cancer. The CDR3 runs from the conserved cysteine through the conserved F or W. The order of the fields is J gene, V gene, CDR3 length, CDR3 protein.

TRBJ2-1	TRBV7-3	18	CASSLGPALAGGINEQFF
TRBJ2-1	TRBV4-1	15	CASSQGTGGYNEQFF
TRBJ1-1	TRBV19	13	CASSIGRVREAFF
TRBJ2-1	TRBV6-5	16	CASSYSSAVFYNEQFF
TRBJ2-7	TRBV6-5	15	CASSIKGGTIYEQYF
TRBJ2-5	TRBV5-1	13	CASSLLTGETQYF
TRBJ1-1	TRBV6-1	15	CASSVGTGVGTEAFF
TRBJ2-3	TRBV5-5	15	CASSLAEASTDTQYF
TRBJ1-2	TRBV5-4	14	CASSLSGGSRGYTF
TRBJ2-2	TRBV30	14	CAQGTSLNTGELFF
TRBJ1-4	TRBV30	15	CAWSVQGQGGEKLFF
TRBJ1-1	TRBV19	13	CASSIIGGTEAFF